This entry describes one TCR beta chain. Its antigen is unknown. The data belong to a study of T cell responses to AZD1222 COVID-19 vaccine. The table came from immunoSEQ multiplex PCR; TCRdb's copy has only in-frame clones and leaves some out. The sample has about 45,000 clones, around 90% seen once. The length of the CDR3 is 16 residues. Germline values: CDR1 SEHNR, CDR2 FQNEAQ (reference sequence). The V end was cut by 8 bases, the J end by 0 bases, with 17 bases between. Points from the study as a whole: Close to half of spike-specific TCRs reportedly recognize unmutated variant regions. Clonal diversity was possibly underestimated, and the donors were mostly white British, with more females. Rises in breadth and depth of Spike-specific TCRs came after two AZD1222 doses.

The chain recombines TRBV7-9 with TRBJ1-3; TRBD1 might be the D (5 bases). Sequenced material: peripheral blood, taken 28 days after the second AZD1222 dose. The receptor was isolated from an adult who received the AZD1222 COVID-19 vaccine. The CDR3 loop is CASGGRWGSSGNTIYF. In DNA form, the CDR3 reads TGTGCCAGCGGCGGTCGTTGGGGCTCCTCTGGAAACACCATATATTTT.